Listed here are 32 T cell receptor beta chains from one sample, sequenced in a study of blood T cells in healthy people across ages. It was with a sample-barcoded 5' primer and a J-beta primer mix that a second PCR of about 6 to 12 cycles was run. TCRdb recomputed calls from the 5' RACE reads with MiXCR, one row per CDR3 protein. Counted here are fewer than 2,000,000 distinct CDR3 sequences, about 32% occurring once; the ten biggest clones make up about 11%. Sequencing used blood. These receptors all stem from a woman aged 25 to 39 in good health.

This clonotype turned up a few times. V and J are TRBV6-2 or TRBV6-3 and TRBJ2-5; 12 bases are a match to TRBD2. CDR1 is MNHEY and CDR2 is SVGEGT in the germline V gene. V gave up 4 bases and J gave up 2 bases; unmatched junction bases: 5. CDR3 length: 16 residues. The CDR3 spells CASSSVGLAGQETQYF. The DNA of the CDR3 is TGTGCCAGCAGTTCGGTCGGACTAGCGGGGCAAGAGACCCAGTACTTC.

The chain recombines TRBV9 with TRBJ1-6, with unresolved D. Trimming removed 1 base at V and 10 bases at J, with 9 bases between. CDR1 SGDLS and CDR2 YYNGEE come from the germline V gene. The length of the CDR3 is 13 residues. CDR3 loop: CASSVHSESPLHF. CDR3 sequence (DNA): TGTGCCAGCAGCGTACATTCGGAGTCACCCCTCCACTTT.

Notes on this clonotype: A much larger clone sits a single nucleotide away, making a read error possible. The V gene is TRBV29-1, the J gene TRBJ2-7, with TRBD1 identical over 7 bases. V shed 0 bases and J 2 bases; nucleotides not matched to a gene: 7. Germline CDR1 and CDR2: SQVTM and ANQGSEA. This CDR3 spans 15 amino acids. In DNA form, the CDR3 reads TGCAGCGTTGAAGACTTAGGGGGCTACGCCTACGAGCAGTACTTC. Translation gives CSVEDLGGYAYEQYF.

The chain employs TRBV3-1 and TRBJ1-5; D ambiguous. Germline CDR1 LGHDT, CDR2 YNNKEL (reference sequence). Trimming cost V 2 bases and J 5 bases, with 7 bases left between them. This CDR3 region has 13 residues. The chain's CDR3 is CASSQTSDQPQHF. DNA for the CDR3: TGTGCCAGCAGCCAAACATCGGATCAGCCCCAGCATTTT.

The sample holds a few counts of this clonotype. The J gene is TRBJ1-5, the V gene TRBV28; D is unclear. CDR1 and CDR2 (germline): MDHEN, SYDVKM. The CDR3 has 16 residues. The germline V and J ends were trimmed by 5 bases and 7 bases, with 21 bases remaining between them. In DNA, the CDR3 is TGTGCCAGCAGTATCCGCAGCCTACGGTTGAAGCAGCCCCAGCATTTT. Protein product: CASSIRSLRLKQPQHF.

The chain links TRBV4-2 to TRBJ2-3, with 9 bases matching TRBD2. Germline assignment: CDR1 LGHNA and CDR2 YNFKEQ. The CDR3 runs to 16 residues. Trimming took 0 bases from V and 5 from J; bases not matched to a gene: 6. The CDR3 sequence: CASSQEGGRAIDTQYF. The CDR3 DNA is TGTGCCAGCAGCCAAGAGGGCGGGAGGGCAATAGATACGCAGTATTTT.

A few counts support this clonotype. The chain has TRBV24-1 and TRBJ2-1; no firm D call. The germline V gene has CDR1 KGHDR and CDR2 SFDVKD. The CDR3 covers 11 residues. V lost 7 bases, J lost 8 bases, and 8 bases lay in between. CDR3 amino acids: CATSEEDEQFF. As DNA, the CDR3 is TGTGCCACCAGCGAAGAGGATGAGCAGTTCTTC.

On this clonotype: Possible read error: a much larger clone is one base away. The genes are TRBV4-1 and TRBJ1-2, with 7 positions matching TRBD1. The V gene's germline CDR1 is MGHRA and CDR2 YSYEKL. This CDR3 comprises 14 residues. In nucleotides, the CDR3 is TGCGTCAGCAGCCGGGATGGACAGGTGTATGGCTACACCTTC. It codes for CVSSRDGQVYGYTF.

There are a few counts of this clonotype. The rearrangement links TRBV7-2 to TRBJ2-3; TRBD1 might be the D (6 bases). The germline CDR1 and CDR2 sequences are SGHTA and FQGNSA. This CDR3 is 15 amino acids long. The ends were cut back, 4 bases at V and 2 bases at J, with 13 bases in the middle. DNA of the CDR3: TGTGCCAGCAGCTCTGACAGGTTTTCCACAGATACGCAGTATTTT. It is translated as CASSSDRFSTDTQYF.

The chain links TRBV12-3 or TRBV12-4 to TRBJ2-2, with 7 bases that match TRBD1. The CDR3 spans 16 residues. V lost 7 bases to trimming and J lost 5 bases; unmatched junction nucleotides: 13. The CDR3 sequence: CASTQDGTARTGELFF. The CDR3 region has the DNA TGTGCCAGCACCCAGGACGGGACAGCAAGGACCGGGGAGCTGTTTTTT.

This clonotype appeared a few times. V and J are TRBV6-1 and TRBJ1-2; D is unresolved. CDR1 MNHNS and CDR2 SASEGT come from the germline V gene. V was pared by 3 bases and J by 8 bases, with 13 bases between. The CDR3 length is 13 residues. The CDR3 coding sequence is TGTGCCAGCAGTGATAGAGGTTCGGTGGGCTACACCTTC. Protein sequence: CASSDRGSVGYTF.

The CDR3 sequence: CASSPHHERDVLGDTQYF. The CDR3 DNA is TGTGCCAGCAGCCCTCACCATGAGCGGGACGTACTGGGAGATACGCAGTATTTT. The gene calls are TRBV3-1 and TRBJ2-3, with 7 bases aligning to TRBD2. The germline CDR1 and CDR2 sequences are LGHDT and YNNKEL (reference sequence). The CDR3 sequence is 18 residues long. V gave up 4 bases and J gave up 5 bases; unmatched junction bases: 18.

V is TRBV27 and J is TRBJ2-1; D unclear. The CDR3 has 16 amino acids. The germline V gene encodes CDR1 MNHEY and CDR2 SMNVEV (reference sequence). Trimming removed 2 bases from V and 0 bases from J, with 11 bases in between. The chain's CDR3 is CASSLGVVGSYNEQFF. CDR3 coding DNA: TGTGCCAGCAGTTTAGGGGTTGTGGGCTCCTACAATGAGCAGTTCTTC.

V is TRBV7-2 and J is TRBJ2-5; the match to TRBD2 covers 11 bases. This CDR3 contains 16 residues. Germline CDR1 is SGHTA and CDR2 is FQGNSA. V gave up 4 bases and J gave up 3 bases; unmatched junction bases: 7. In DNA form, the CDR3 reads TGTGCCAGCAGCTCTCGGCGACTAGCGGGAAAAGAGACCCAGTACTTC. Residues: CASSSRRLAGKETQYF.

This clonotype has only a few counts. This chain's CDR3 is CASRGLMNTEAFF. CDR3 DNA: TGTGCCAGCAGAGGGTTGATGAACACTGAAGCTTTCTTT. The genes are TRBV12-3 or TRBV12-4 and TRBJ1-1; no firm D call. V dropped 6 bases and J dropped 0 bases, with 8 bases sitting between them. This CDR3 is built from 13 residues.

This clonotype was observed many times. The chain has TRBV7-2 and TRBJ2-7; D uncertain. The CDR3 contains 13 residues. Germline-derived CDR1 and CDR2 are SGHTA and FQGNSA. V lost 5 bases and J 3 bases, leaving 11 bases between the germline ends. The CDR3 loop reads CASSTYRFYEQYF. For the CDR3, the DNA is TGTGCCAGCAGCACCTATCGCTTCTACGAGCAGTACTTC. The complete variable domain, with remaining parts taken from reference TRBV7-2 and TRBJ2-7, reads GAGVSQSPSNKVTEKGKDVELRCDPISGHTALYWYRQSLGQGLEFLIYFQGNSAPDKSGLPSDRFSAERTGGSVSTLTIQRTQQEDSAVYLCASSTYRFYEQYFGPGTRLTVT.

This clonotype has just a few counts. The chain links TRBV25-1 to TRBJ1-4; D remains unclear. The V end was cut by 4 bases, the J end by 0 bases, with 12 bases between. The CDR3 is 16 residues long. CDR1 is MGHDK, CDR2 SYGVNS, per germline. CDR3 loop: CASSAHMVATNEKLFF. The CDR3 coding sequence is TGTGCCAGCAGTGCCCATATGGTCGCAACTAATGAAAAACTGTTTTTT.

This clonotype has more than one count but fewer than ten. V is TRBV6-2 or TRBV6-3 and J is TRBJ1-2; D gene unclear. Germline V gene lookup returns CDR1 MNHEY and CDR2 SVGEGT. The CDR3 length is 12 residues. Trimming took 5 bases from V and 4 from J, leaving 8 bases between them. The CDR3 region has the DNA TGTGCCAGCAGTCCAGAGCCCTATGGCTACACCTTC. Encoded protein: CASSPEPYGYTF.

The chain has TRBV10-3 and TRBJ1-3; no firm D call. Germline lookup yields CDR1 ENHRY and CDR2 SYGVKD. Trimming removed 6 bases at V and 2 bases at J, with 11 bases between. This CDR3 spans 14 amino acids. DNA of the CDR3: TGTGCCATCAGCCTTAGACAAGCTGGAAACACCATATATTTT. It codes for CAISLRQAGNTIYF.

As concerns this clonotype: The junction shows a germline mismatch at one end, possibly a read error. In DNA form, the CDR3 reads TGCGGTGCTAGAGAGGACAGGGAAAGCTCCTACAATGAGCAGTTCTTC. Amino acid sequence: CGAREDRESSYNEQFF. The chain combines TRBV20-1 with TRBJ2-1; 8 bases are shared with TRBD1. Germline V gene data show CDR1 as DFQATT and CDR2 as SNEGSKA (reference sequence). This CDR3 has 16 residues.

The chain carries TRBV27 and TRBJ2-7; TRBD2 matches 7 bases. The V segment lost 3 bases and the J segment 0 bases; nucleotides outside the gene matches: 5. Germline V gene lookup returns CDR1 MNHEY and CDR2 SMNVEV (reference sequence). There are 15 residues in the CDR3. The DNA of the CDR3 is TGTGCCAGCAGTTTCACCGGGACTAACTCCTACGAGCAGTACTTC. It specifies CASSFTGTNSYEQYF.

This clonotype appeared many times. The CDR3, as DNA: TGTGCCTGGAGTCGCCACAAACTTAGTGGCGAGCAGTACTTC. Protein: CAWSRHKLSGEQYF. V and J are TRBV30 and TRBJ2-7; unclear D gene. This CDR3 spans 14 amino acids. Germline V gives CDR1 GTSNPN, CDR2 SVGIG (reference sequence). V gave up 2 bases and J gave up 6 bases, with 17 bases separating them.

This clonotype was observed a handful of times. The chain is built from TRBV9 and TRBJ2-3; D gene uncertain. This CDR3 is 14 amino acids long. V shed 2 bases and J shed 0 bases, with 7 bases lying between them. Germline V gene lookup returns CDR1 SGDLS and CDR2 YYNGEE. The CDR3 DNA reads TGTGCCAGCAGCGTCAGATCTAGCACAGATACGCAGTATTTT. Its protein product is CASSVRSSTDTQYF. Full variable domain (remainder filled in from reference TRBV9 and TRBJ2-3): DSGVTQTPKHLITATGQRVTLRCSPRSGDLSVYWYQQSLDQGLQFLIQYYNGEERAKGNILERFSAQQFPDLHSELNLSSLELGDSALYFCASSVRSSTDTQYFGPGTRLTVL.

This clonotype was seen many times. The CDR3: CSARTGKETQYF. The CDR3, as DNA: TGCAGCGCCCGGACAGGGAAAGAGACCCAGTACTTC. The chain is built from TRBV20-1 and TRBJ2-5, with 8 bases aligning to TRBD1. The germline V gene has CDR1 DFQATT and CDR2 SNEGSKA (reference sequence). The CDR3 contains 12 residues.

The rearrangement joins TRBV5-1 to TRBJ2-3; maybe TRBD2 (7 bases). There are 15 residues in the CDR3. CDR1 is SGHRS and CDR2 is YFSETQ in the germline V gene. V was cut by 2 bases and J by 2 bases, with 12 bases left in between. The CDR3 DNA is TGCGCCAGCAGCTTCGAGGGGGGGCCCACAGATACGCAGTATTTT. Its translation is CASSFEGGPTDTQYF.

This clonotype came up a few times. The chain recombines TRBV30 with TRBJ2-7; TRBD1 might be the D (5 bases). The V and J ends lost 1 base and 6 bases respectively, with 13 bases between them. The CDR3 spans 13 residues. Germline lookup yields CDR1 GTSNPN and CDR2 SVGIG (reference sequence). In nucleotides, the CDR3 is TGTGCCTGGAGTGGACAGCCCCCGGGCGAGCAGTACTTC. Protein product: CAWSGQPPGEQYF.

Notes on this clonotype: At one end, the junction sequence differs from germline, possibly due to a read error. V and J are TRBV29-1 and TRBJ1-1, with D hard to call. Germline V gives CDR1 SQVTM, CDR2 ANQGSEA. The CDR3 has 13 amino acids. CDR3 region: CGVEGQLNTEAFF. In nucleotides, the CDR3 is TGCGGCGTTGAGGGTCAGCTGAACACTGAAGCTTTCTTT.

The CDR3 coding sequence is TGTGCCAGCAGACCTTCGGGCGGGAGAAACTACGAGCAGTACTTC. Translating it yields CASRPSGGRNYEQYF. The rearrangement joins TRBV6-5 to TRBJ2-7, with 7 bases aligning to TRBD2. Looked up from germline, CDR1 is MNHEY and CDR2 is SVGAGI. The CDR3 has 15 amino acids. With V trimmed by 6 bases and J by 3 bases, 11 bases remained unmatched.

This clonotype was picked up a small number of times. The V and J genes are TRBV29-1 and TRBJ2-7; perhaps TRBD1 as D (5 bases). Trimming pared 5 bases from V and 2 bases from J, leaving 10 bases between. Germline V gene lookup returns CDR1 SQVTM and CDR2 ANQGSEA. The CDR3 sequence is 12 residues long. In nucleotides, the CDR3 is TGCAGCGTTTCCGACAGAACCTACGAGCAGTACTTC. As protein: CSVSDRTYEQYF.

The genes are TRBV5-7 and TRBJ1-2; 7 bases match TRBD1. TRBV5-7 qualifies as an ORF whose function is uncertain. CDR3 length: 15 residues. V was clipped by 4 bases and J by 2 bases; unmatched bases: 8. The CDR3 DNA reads TGTGCCAGCAGCGGAGGCCAGGGGGAAAACTATGGCTACACCTTC. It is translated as CASSGGQGENYGYTF.

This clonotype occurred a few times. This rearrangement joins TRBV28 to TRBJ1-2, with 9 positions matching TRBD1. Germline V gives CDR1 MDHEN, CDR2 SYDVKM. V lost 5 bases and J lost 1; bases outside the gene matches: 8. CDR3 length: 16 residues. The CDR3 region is CASSPPTGGGNYGYTF. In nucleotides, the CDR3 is TGTGCCAGCAGTCCACCGACAGGGGGTGGTAACTATGGCTACACCTTC.

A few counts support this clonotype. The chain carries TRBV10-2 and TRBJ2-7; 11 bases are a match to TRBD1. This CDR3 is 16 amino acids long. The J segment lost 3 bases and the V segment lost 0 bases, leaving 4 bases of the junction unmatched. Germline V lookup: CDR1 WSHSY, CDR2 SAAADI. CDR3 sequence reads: CASSESPGTGGYEQYF. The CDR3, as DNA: TGCGCCAGCAGTGAGTCCCCCGGGACAGGGGGCTACGAGCAGTACTTC.